The present TCR beta chain was sequenced within a study of cytomegalovirus exposure and HLA in healthy donors. A multiplex PCR was run with 60 Vbeta primers and 13 Jbeta primers. Here immunoSEQ multiplex PCR was the method, and the copy in TCRdb shows in-frame clones only, minus some. The profile shows 95,000 to 150,000 clones, roughly 85% of them singletons. Study outcomes and limitations: A few chains linked to CMV were shown in vitro to be specific for CMV antigens. Some highly shared sequence variants likely arose as a pipeline artifact.

This clone showed up just once. Its specificity is not known. J gave up 7 bases and V 6 bases, and 8 bases lay outside the gene matches. CDR1 and CDR2 from the germline V gene are MNHEY and SVGAGI. The CDR3 spans 15 residues. The chain couples TRBV6-5 to TRBJ2-2; TRBD2 matches 10 bases. This sequence originates from a man between 18 and 29 years old in good health and CMV-seropositive. Material: PBMCs. CDR3: CASRFGTSESGELFF. The CDR3, as DNA: TGTGCCAGCAGATTCGGGACTAGCGAGAGCGGGGAGCTGTTTTTT.